This T cell receptor beta chain was sequenced during a study of blood T cell repertoires in COVID-19. The wider study: Samples representing acute and convalescent COVID-19 were sourced from the United States, Italy and Spain.

Here immunoSEQ multiplex PCR was the method, and the copy in TCRdb shows in-frame clones only, minus some. Among hundreds of thousands of clones, 85% were seen once, and the ten largest hold around 19%. CDR1 and CDR2 (germline): SQVTM, ANQGSEA. Deletions cut 6 bases from V and 4 bases from J, with 7 bases between. This CDR3 spans 11 amino acids. This TCR derives from a man aged 40-49 years who had recovered from COVID-19. V is TRBV29-1 and J is TRBJ1-3; D is possibly TRBD1 (5 bases). The sequenced sample consisted of PBMCs or T cells enriched from blood (not recorded which). As DNA, the CDR3 is TGCAGCGTCCACAGGGGAAACACCATATATTTT. Translating it yields CSVHRGNTIYF. The full variable domain, completed using reference TRBV29-1 and TRBJ1-3, is SAVISQKPSRDICQRGTSLTIQCQVDSQVTMMFWYRQQPGQSLTLIATANQGSEATYESGFVIDKFPISRPNLTFSTLTVSNMSPEDSSIYLCSVHRGNTIYFGEGSWLTVV.